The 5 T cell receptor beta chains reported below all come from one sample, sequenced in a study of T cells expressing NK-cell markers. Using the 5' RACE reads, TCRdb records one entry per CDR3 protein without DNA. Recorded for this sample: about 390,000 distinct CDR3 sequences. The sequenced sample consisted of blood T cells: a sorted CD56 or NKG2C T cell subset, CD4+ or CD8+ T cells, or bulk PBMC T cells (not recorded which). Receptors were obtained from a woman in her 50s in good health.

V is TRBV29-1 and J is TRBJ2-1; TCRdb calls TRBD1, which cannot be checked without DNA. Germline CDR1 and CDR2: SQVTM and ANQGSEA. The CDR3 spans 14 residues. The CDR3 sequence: CSVDLGQGLNEQFF.

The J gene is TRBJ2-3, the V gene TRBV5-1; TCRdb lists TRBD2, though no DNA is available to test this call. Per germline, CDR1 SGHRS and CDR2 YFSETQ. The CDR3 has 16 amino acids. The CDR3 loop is CASRENVHSPVDTQYF.

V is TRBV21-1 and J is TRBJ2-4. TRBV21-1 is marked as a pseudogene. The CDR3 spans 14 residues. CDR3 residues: CARTVRSAKNIQYF.

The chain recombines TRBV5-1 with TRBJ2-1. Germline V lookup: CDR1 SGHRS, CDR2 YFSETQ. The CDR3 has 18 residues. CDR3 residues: CASSLADAGGRAYNEQFF.

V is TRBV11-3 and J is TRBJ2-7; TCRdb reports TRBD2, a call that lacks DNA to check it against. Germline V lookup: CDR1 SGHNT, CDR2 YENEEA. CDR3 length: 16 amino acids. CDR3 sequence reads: CASSLGSGRSSYEQYF.